This is a list of T cell receptor beta chains from one sample in a study of radiotherapy plus CTLA-4 blockade in lung cancer. Some clones are missing from TCRdb's copy, which holds only in-frame ones; the method was immunoSEQ multiplex PCR. There are under 95,000 clones in the sample; approximately 80% occur only once, and approximately 0.79% lies in the top ten. The sample was peripheral blood, taken from a patient treated with radiotherapy plus ipilimumab. These TCRs come from a human donor with non-small cell lung cancer who had stable disease on radiotherapy plus ipilimumab. Both conserved end residues are part of each CDR3. D genes are given only for firm matches.

-	TRBJ2-7	TRBV5-5	CASSLEASYSEQYF
-	TRBJ1-6	TRBV13	CASSSRGRGRNSPLHF
TRBD1	TRBJ1-1	TRBV28	CASRETGGANTEAFF
TRBD1	TRBJ1-1	TRBV6-6	CASSATGGTEAFF
TRBD1	TRBJ1-1	TRBV5-4	CASSQRTGWGHTEAFF
-	TRBJ2-1	TRBV7-9	CASSSPTGGTLYNEQFF
-	TRBJ1-2	TRBV30	CACQSNYGYTF
-	TRBJ1-2	TRBV7-9	CASSFGGGYGYTF
TRBD1	TRBJ1-4	TRBV18	CASSPTGTGVEKLFF
-	TRBJ2-2	TRBV9	CASSVRVSDTGELFF
-	TRBJ1-1	TRBV11-3	CASSFGNTEAFF
-	TRBJ2-3	TRBV19	CASSKVSSTDTQYF
TRBD1	TRBJ1-2	TRBV10-2	CASSESGGYGYTF
-	TRBJ2-7	TRBV4-1	CASSQEKAVYPYEQYF
-	TRBJ1-4	TRBV11-2	CASSVSTGWGNEKLFF
-	TRBJ2-1	TRBV7-8	CASSSPTSRDGQFF
-	TRBJ2-1	TRBV27	CASSPGVGPYNEQFF
-	TRBJ2-7	TRBV5-5	CASSFGLGSYEQYF
-	TRBJ2-2	TRBV27	CASSFGGWSGELFF
-	TRBJ2-2	TRBV25-1	CASSDPRGRLKNTGELFF
-	TRBJ2-5	TRBV5-1	CASSSNRPEGNQETQYF
-	TRBJ1-4	TRBV5-1	CASSLVFGQLAEKLFF
-	TRBJ2-5	TRBV5-1	CASSLAGNQETQYF
TRBD2	TRBJ2-2	TRBV19	CASSRAGTRVTGELFF
TRBD1	TRBJ1-1	TRBV29-1	CRDRGMNTEAFF
-	TRBJ2-3	TRBV5-1	CASSPRSSAYTDTQYF
TRBD1	TRBJ1-5	TRBV2	CASSPGQAGYQPQHF
-	TRBJ1-1	TRBV6-5	CASSYGDTEAFF
-	TRBJ1-1	TRBV10-1	CASTGNAGTEAFF